This T cell receptor (beta chain) derives from a study of cytomegalovirus exposure and HLA in healthy donors. The CDR3 loop spans 18 amino acids. Germline lookup yields CDR1 LNHNV and CDR2 YYDKDF (reference sequence). The trim removed 2 bases at V and 4 bases at J, leaving 12 bases unmatched. Primers for the PCR totalled 60 Vbeta and 13 Jbeta. Here immunoSEQ multiplex PCR was the method, and the copy in TCRdb shows in-frame clones only, minus some. The sample has more than 85,000 clones, about 78% seen once. The rearrangement joins TRBV15 to TRBJ2-1; 9 bases match TRBD2. The source of this sequence is a man between 25 and 39 years old in good health and CMV-seronegative. The sample was PBMCs. The CDR3 is CATSRTAWASGEYNEQFF. DNA for the CDR3: TGTGCCACCAGCAGAACCGCCTGGGCTAGCGGGGAATACAATGAGCAGTTCTTC.